This T cell receptor (beta chain) was observed in a study of OX40 agonist ivuxolimab in advanced cancers. TCRdb's copy holds only in-frame clones and misses some; the assay was immunoSEQ multiplex PCR. The table lists approximately 12,000 clones, around four fifths of them singletons, with under 25% in the top ten. The CDR3 has 13 amino acids. Between the trimmed V and J ends, which lost 3 bases and 4 bases, there was a span of 7 bases. The germline V gene has CDR1 SGHNT and CDR2 YYREEE (reference sequence). The origin of this receptor is an adult with an advanced solid tumor such as melanoma, head and neck, liver or kidney cancer. The chain links TRBV5-4 to TRBJ2-2, with no clear D. This specimen was CD4+ or CD8+ T cells sorted from blood, taken in a trial of the OX40 agonist ivuxolimab. The CDR3 coding sequence is TGTGCCAGCAGCTCGGACGGCACCGGGGAGCTGTTTTTT. This codes for CASSSDGTGELFF. The variable domain in full, with the rest retrieved from reference TRBV5-4 and TRBJ2-2, is ETGVTQSPTHLIKTRGQQVTLRCSSQSGHNTVSWYQQALGQGPQFIFQYYREEENGRGNFPPRFSGLQFPNYSSELNVNALELDDSALYLCASSSDGTGELFFGEGSRLTVL.